Detailed here is one T cell receptor beta chain. The sample is drawn from a study of control samples from healthy donors and cancer patients. The CDR3 is 14 residues long. V shed 2 bases and J shed 4 bases, with 11 bases lying between them. Germline lookup yields CDR1 ENHRY and CDR2 SYGVKD. The assay was immunoSEQ multiplex PCR, and TCRdb's table has in-frame clones only and misses some. The sample lists 40,000 to 60,000 clones; approximately 83% were seen once. The chain is built from TRBV10-3 and TRBJ1-2; D gene uncertain. The receptor was derived from a woman in her forties or fifties with lung cancer. The sequenced material came from PBMCs. DNA for the CDR3: TGTGCCATCAGTGAGGTAAAGGAAAGCTATGGCTACACCTTC. It yields the protein CAISEVKESYGYTF.